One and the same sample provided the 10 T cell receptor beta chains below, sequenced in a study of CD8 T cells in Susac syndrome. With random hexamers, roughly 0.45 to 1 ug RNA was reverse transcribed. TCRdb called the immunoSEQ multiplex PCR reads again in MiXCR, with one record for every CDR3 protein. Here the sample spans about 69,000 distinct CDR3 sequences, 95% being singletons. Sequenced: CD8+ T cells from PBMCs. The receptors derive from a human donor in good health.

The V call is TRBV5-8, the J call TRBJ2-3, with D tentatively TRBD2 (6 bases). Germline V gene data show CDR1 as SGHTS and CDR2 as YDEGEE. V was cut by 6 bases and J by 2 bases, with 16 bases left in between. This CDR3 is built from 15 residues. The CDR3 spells CASISRRAVTDTQYF. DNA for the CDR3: TGTGCCAGCATATCGCGGAGGGCAGTCACAGATACGCAGTATTTT.

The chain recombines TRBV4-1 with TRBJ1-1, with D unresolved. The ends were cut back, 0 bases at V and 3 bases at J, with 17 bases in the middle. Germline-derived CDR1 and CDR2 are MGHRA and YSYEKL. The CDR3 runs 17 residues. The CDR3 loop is CASSQEVLGGHYTEAFF. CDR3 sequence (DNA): TGCGCCAGCAGCCAAGAAGTTCTTGGAGGGCACTACACTGAAGCTTTCTTT.

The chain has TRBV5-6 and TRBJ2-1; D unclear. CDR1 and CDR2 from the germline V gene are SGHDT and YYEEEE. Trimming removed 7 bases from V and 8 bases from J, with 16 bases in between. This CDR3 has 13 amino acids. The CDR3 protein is CASSIDPGHEQFF. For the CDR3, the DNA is TGTGCCAGCTCAATTGATCCGGGTCATGAGCAGTTCTTC.

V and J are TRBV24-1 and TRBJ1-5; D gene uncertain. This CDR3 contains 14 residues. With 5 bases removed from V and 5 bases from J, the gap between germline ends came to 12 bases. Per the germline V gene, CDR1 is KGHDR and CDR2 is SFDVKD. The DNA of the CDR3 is TGTGCCACCAGTGGGGCAGATCGCGATCAGCCCCAGCATTTT. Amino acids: CATSGADRDQPQHF.

CDR3 sequence reads: CASSLEPGQGWNTEAFF. The CDR3, as DNA: TGCGCCAGCAGCTTGGAACCGGGACAGGGTTGGAACACTGAAGCTTTCTTT. The J gene is TRBJ1-1, the V gene TRBV5-1, with TRBD1 matching 9 bases. The germline V gene has CDR1 SGHRS and CDR2 YFSETQ. V was clipped by 0 bases and J by 1 base; unmatched bases: 7. This CDR3 is 17 amino acids long.

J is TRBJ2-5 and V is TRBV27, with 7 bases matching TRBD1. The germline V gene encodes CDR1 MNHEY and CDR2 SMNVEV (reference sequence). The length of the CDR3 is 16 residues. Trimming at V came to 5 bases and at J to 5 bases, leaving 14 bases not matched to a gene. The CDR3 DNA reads TGTGCCAGCAGTCCAGGGACAGACCCCGAGGGGGAGACCCAGTACTTC. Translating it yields CASSPGTDPEGETQYF.

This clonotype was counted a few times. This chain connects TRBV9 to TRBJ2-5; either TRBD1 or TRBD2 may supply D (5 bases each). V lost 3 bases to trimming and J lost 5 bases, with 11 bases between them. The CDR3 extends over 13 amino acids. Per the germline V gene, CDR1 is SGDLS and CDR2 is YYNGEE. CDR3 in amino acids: CASSGRGVETQYF. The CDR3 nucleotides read TGTGCCAGCAGCGGGCGAGGGGTTGAGACCCAGTACTTC.

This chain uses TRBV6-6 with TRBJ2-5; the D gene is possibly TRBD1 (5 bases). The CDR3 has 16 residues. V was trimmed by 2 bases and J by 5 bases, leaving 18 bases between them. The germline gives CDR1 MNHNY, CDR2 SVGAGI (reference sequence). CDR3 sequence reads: CASSYPTAGPEETQYF. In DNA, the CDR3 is TGTGCCAGCAGTTACCCCACCGCAGGGCCAGAGGAGACCCAGTACTTC.

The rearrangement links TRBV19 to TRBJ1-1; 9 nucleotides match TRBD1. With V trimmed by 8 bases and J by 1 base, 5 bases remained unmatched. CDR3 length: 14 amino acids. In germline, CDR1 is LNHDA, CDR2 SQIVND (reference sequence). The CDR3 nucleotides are TGTGCCAGTGGATCACAGGGGGCGAACACTGAAGCTTTCTTT. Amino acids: CASGSQGANTEAFF.

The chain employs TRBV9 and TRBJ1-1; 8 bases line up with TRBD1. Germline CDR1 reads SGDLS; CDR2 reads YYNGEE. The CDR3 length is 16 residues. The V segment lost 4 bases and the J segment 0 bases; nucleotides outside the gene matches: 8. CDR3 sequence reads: CASSPRGQAMNTEAFF. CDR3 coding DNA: TGTGCCAGCAGCCCCAGGGGGCAAGCTATGAACACTGAAGCTTTCTTT. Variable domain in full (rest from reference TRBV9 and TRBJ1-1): DSGVTQTPKHLITATGQRVTLRCSPRSGDLSVYWYQQSLDQGLQFLIQYYNGEERAKGNILERFSAQQFPDLHSELNLSSLELGDSALYFCASSPRGQAMNTEAFFGQGTRLTVV.